This TCR beta chain was sequenced during a study of CD8+ T cells in alopecia areata. At the level of the study: Those patients who were treated received oral tofacitinib, which was given at 5 to 10 mg twice daily for moderate-to-severe alopecia areata.

cDNA reverse transcribed from extracted RNA served as the sequencing template. Measured with immunoSEQ multiplex PCR; TCRdb has only the in-frame clones, and not every one. This sample carries over 100,000 clones, 53% of them seen once, and the ten largest clones take 0.45% to 0.5%. Turning to this clone: Antigen: not known.

Study outcomes and limitations: Throughout tofacitinib, many expanded lesional clones continued to persist in scalp and blood. Compared with normal scalp, lesional scalp had higher clonality and more expanded CD8+ clones.

Treatment noted: oral pan-JAK inhibitor, 5-10 mg twice daily. PBMCs served as the source from which CD4+ and CD8+ T cells were sorted. This specimen was CD4+ T cells sorted from blood, taken at week 4, from a patient treated with tofacitinib. This clonotype was sampled from a human donor with alopecia areata.

CDR3 nucleotide sequence: TGTGCCAGCAGCAAAGTCGGGACTGACGGGACCTACGAGCAGTACTTC. Residues: CASSKVGTDGTYEQYF. V usage is TRBV7-2 and J usage is TRBJ2-7, with D perhaps TRBD2 (6 bases). Germline V CDR1 and CDR2: SGHTA, FQGNSA. CDR3 length: 16 residues. The V end lost 5 bases, the J end lost 2 bases, and 19 bases lay between the germline ends.